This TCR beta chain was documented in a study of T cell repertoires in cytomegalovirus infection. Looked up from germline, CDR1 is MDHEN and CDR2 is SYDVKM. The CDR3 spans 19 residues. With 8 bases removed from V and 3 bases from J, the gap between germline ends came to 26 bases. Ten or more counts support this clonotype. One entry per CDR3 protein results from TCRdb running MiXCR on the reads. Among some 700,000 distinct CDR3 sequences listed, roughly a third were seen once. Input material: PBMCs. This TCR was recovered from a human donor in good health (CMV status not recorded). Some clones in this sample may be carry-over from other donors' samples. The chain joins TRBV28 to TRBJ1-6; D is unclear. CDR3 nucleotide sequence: TGTGCCAGCCGAAAATTAAGCGAAGAGTCTTGGGACTATAATTCACCCCTCCACTTT. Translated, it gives CASRKLSEESWDYNSPLHF.